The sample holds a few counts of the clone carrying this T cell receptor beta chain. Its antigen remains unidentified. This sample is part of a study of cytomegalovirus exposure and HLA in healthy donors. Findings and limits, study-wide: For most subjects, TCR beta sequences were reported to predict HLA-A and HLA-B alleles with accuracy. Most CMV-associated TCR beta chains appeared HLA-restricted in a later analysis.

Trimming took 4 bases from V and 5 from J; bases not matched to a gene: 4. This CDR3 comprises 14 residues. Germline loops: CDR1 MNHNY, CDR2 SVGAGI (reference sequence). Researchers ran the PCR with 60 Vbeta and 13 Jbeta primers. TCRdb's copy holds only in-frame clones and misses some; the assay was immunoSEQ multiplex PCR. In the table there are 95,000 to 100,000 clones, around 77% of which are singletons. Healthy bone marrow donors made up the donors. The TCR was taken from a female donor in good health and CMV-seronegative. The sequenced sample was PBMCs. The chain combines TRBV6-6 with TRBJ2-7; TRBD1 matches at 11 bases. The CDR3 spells CASSSWTGGDEQYF. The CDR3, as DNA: TGTGCCAGCAGTTCTTGGACAGGGGGCGACGAGCAGTACTTC.